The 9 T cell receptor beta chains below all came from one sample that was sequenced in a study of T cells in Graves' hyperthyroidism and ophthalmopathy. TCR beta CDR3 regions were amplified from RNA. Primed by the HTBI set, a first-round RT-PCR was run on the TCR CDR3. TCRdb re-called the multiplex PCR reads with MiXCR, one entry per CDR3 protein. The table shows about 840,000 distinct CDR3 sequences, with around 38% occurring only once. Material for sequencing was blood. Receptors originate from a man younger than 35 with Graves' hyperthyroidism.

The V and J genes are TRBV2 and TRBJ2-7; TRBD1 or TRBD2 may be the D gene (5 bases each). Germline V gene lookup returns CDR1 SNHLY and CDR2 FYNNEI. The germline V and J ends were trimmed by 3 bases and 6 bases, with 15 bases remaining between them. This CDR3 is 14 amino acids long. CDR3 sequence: CASSDPGPFTEQYF. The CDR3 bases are TGTGCCAGCAGTGACCCGGGACCCTTCACCGAGCAGTACTTC.

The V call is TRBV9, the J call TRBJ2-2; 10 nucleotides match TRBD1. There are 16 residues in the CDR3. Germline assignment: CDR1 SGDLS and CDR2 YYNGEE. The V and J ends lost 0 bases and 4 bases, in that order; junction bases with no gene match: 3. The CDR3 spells CASSVGQGASTGELFF. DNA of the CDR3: TGTGCCAGCAGCGTAGGACAGGGGGCAAGCACCGGGGAGCTGTTTTTT.

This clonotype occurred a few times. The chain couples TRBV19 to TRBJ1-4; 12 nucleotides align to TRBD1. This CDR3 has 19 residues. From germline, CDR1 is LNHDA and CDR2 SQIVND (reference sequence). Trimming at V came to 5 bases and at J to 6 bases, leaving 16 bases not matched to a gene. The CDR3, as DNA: TGTGCCAGTAGTTCCCACCCGGGACAGGGGGCGGGAAAGGATGAAAAACTGTTTTTT. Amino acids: CASSSHPGQGAGKDEKLFF. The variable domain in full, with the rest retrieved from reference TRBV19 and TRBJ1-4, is DGGITQSPKYLFRKEGQNVTLSCEQNLNHDAMYWYRQDPGQGLRLIYYSQIVNDFQKGDIAEGYSVSREKKESFPLTVTSAQKNPTAFYLCASSSHPGQGAGKDEKLFFGSGTQLSVL.

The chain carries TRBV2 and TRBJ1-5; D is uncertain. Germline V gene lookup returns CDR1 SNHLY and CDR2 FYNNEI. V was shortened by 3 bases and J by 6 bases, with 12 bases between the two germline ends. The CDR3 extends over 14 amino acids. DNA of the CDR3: TGTGCCAGCAGTGATCGGCGGGAAAGTCAGCCCCAGCATTTT. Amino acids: CASSDRRESQPQHF.

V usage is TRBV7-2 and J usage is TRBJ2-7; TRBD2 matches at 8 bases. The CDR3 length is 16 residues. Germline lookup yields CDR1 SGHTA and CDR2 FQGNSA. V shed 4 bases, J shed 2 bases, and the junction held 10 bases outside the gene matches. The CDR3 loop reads CASSSVAGGGAYEQYF. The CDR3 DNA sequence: TGTGCCAGCAGCTCAGTCGCGGGAGGTGGGGCCTACGAGCAGTACTTC.

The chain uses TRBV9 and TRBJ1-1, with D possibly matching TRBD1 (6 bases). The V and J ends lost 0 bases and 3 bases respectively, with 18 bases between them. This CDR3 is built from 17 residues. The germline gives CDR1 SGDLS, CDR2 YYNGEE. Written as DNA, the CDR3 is TGTGCCAGCAGCGTAGCCATTCCGGGGTCAGGGGACACTGAAGCTTTCTTT. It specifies CASSVAIPGSGDTEAFF.

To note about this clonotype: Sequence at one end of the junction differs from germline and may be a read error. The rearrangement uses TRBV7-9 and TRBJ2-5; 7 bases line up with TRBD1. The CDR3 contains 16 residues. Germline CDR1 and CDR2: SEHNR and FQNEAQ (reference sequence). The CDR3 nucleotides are TGTGCCAGCAGCTTAGCGGACCGGGACAGCCAAGAGGCCCAGTACTTC. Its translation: CASSLADRDSQEAQYF. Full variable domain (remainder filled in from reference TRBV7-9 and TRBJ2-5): DTGVSQNPRHKITKRGQNVTFRCDPISEHNRLYWYRQTLGQGPEFLTYFQNEAQLEKSRLLSDRFSAERPKGSFSTLEIQRTEQGDSAMYLCASSLADRDSQEAQYFGPGTRLLVL.

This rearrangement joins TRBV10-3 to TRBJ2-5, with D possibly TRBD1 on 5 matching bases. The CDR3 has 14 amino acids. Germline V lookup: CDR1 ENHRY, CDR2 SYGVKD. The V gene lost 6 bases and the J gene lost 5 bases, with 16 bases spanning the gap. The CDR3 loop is CAIRQVLDGETQYF. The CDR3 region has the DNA TGTGCCATCAGACAGGTCCTAGATGGGGAGACCCAGTACTTC.

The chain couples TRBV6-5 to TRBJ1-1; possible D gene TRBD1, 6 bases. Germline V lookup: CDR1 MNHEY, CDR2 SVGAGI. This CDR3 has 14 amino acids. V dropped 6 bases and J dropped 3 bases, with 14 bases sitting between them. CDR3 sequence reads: CASSRGGIDTEAFF. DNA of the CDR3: TGTGCCAGCAGCCGAGGGGGGATTGACACTGAAGCTTTCTTT.